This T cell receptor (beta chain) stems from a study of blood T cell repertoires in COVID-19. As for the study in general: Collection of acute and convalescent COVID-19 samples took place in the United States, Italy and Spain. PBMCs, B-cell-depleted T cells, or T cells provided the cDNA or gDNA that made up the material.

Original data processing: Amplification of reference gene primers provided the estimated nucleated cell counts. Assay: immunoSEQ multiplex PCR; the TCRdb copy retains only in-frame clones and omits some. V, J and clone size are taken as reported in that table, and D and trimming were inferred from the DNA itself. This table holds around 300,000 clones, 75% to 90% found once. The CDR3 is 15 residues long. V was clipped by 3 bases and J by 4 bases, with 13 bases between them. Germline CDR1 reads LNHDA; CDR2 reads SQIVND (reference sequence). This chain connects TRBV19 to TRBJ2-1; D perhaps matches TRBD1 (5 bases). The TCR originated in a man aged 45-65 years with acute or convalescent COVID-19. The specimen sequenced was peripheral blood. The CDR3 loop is CASSMGQGSYNEQFF. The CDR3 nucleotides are TGTGCCAGTAGTATGGGGCAGGGATCGTACAATGAGCAGTTCTTC.